Sequencing of this T cell receptor beta chain was carried out in a study of CD4 T cells in relation to SARS-CoV-2 and coronaviruses (dated by TCRdb to the early 2020s). About the study as a whole: In the ViraFEST assay, PBMCs were grown with antigen for around nine days, and TCR beta CDR3s were then sequenced to identify antigen-specific clonal expansions. The Adaptive Biotechnologies TCR-sequencing kit was used to sequence samples from a few pre-COVID donors and the naive versus memory experiments, whereas other data were Illumina-based. Using patient-derived lymphoblastoid cell lines, the shared crossreactive spike epitopes were mapped to their HLA restriction. At the level of individual TCR clonotypes, the study measured memory CD4+ T cell crossreactivity between SARS-CoV-2 spike protein and common cold coronavirus spike proteins. An HIV-1 Nef peptide pool or a no-peptide culture served as the negative reference condition. A different, Illumina-based TCR-beta assay was used to sequence expansion assays from other donors in the study. The investigation overall reported the following: Significantly weaker SARS-CoV-2-driven expansion was shown by crossreactive clones than by monoreactive clones, consistent with antigenic imprinting. Roughly 67% of donors had memory CD4+ clonotypes that crossrecognized SARS-CoV-2 and at least one common cold coronavirus spike. Small numbers of patients and of tested TCRs limited the study. Because no donor provided both pre-pandemic and post-infection samples, tracing the source of pre-existing responses was limited. Because the crossreactivity analysis focused on spike protein, crossreactivity against other viral proteins was not assessed.

Via the germline V gene, CDR1 is MNHNS and CDR2 SASEGT. Between the V and J ends, shortened by 4 bases and 8 bases respectively, the junction contains 29 bases. The CDR3 numbers 19 residues from cysteine through phenylalanine. Here the CDR3 DNA is all that survives: 57 bases in frame from base 1. Note on this clone: Its antigen is currently not known. It has no much larger one-base neighbor in the sample; base qualities were not kept.

The library was made by the immunoSEQ multiplex PCR assay. Concerning the study's data processing: During preprocessing, nonproductive sequences were discarded, as were any CDR3s that did not begin with C, did not end with F or W, or were shorter than 7 amino acids. The MANAFEST web app was used to call antigen-specific clonotypes on the basis of expansion compared with the reference and with other culture wells. A clone was considered positive if the clone showed significant expansion compared with the reference culture in 2 of 3 replicate wells at an FDR below 0.05. For a clone to be considered positive, significant expansion relative to all other tandem wells and an odds ratio above 5 were also required. After three terminal residues were trimmed from each end, CDR3 homology was quantified as pairwise Levenshtein distance using the stringdist R package. The table was pulled from immuneACCESS by TCRdb, which kept in-frame rearrangements only. Such tables lose some clones; where checked, under half of the loss comes from unresolved V genes, and the rest has no known cause. The DNA was the basis for D and trimming; V, J and clone size are from that table. The sample table records about 21,000 clones; about 80% of these occur just once. 16% of the sample rests with the top ten.

CD4+ T cells from unexposed donors were collected before the COVID-19 pandemic (2011-2018). Following 10 days of culture, the EasySep CD4+ T cell isolation kit was used to isolate CD4+ T cells. As cell number allowed, CD4+ T cells from unexposed donors were tested for reactivity to SARS-CoV-2 S and N and to four common cold coronavirus spike pools. PBMCs were cultured at roughly 2.2 million per well in IMDM supplemented with 5% human AB serum and roughly 9.6 IU/ml IL-2. Half of the culture medium was replaced with fresh IL-2-containing medium on days 3 and 7. Triplicate replicate wells were generally used for each peptide culture condition. The leukapheresis product for the unexposed donors was obtained through commercial purchase. Ficoll-Paque PLUS gradient centrifugation was used to isolate PBMCs from leukapheresis product or whole blood. PBMCs were either cryopreserved at -140 degrees C or used fresh in the expansion assay. The QIAamp Micro DNA Kit was used to extract genomic DNA from the CD4+ T cells.

The source material was CD4+ T cells from PBMCs, cultured in vitro. The sequence is built from TRBV6-1 and TRBJ2-2; no D gene is confidently identified. This TCR was sampled from a human donor in good health. The CDR3 region: CASSARRSLGQHKSGELFF. The DNA sequence is as follows: TGTGCCAGCAGTGCTCGTCGCTCGTTGGGTCAGCATAAGTCTGGGGAGCTGTTTTTT.